This T cell receptor (beta chain) was observed in a study of T cell repertoires in cytomegalovirus infection. About the research overall: CMV infection and matching HLA type were both indicated by public TCR beta signatures. Study-level results: There were HLA-C-restricted CMV-specific TCR beta clonotypes dominating the ex vivo response.

This clonotype was found many times. Its antigen is still unknown. Germline V gene lookup returns CDR1 SGHNT and CDR2 YYREEE (reference sequence). The CDR3 extends over 15 amino acids. The germline V and J ends were trimmed by 4 bases and 0 bases, with 8 bases remaining between them. TCRdb independently ran MiXCR on the reads; one entry per CDR3 protein. The sample has more than 200,000 distinct CDR3 sequences; approximately 8.3% are singletons. The sequence was collected from a human donor in good health (CMV status not recorded). Some clones in this sample may be carry-over from other donors' samples. The chain carries TRBV5-4 and TRBJ2-6, with a possible D match to TRBD1 (6 bases). The sequenced sample was PBMCs. The CDR3 sequence: CASSSRGSGANVLTF. CDR3 DNA sequence: TGTGCCAGCAGCAGCAGGGGCTCTGGGGCCAACGTCCTGACTTTC.